Presented here are 7 T cell receptor beta chains from one specimen sequenced in a study of Ad26.COV2.S vaccination and SARS-CoV-2 variants. Here immunoSEQ multiplex PCR was the method, and the copy in TCRdb shows in-frame clones only, minus some. The table shows 430,000 or so clones, with around 90% occurring only once. Treatment in this sample: roughly 19 received Ad26.COV2.S at low or high dose, single or two shots; about 5 received placebo; per-sample allocation not given. Sampling was done on day 63 after the first vaccine or placebo injection. The source material was peripheral blood, sampled in a trial of Ad26.COV2.S vaccine versus placebo. All receptors derive from a person between 18 and 60 years old who received the Ad26.COV2.S COVID-19 vaccine or a placebo.

The chain carries TRBV14 and TRBJ2-7; tentatively, D is TRBD2 (7 bases). V was cut by 1 base and J by 2 bases, with 15 bases left in between. There are 16 residues in the CDR3. Germline CDR1 reads SGHDN; CDR2 reads FVKESK. The CDR3 DNA follows: TGTGCCAGCAGCCAAGCGGGGGCGGGAGCGCCCTACGAGCAGTACTTC. Translation gives CASSQAGAGAPYEQYF.

This clone was seen only a few times. The J gene is TRBJ2-7, the V gene TRBV5-4; D is perhaps TRBD1 (6 bases). CDR1 is SGHNT and CDR2 is YYREEE in the germline V gene (reference sequence). The V gene lost 0 bases and the J gene lost 3 bases, with 10 bases spanning the gap. The CDR3 runs to 14 residues. This CDR3 reads CASSLGQGNYEQYF. The DNA for the CDR3 is TGTGCCAGCAGCTTGGGCCAGGGGAACTACGAGCAGTACTTC.

The rearrangement joins TRBV25-1 to TRBJ2-3; 14 bases line up with TRBD2. CDR3 size: 18 residues. The germline V gene encodes CDR1 MGHDK and CDR2 SYGVNS. V gave up 4 bases and J gave up 5 bases; unmatched junction bases: 11. The CDR3 loop reads CASSATLTSGRVGDTQYF. CDR3 coding DNA: TGTGCCAGCAGTGCTACATTGACTAGCGGGAGGGTGGGAGATACGCAGTATTTT.

In this sample, this clone turned up once. The V gene is TRBV7-2, the J gene TRBJ2-7, with D possibly TRBD1 on 6 matching bases. Germline assignment: CDR1 SGHTA and CDR2 FQGNSA. CDR3 size: 12 residues. V lost 2 bases to trimming and J lost 10 bases, with 12 bases between them. CDR3 in DNA: TGTGCCAGCAGCTTAACAGGGAGTAACCAGTACTTC. It codes for CASSLTGSNQYF.

The chain recombines TRBV10-3 with TRBJ2-7; TRBD1 matches 9 bases. This CDR3 has 12 residues. Germline values: CDR1 ENHRY, CDR2 SYGVKD. With V trimmed by 9 bases and J by 2 bases, 2 bases remained unmatched. CDR3 in DNA: TGTGCCATGGGACAGGGCCCCTACGAGCAGTACTTC. The encoded protein is CAMGQGPYEQYF.

The rearrangement links TRBV7-9 to TRBJ1-4, with D hard to call. There are 14 residues in the CDR3. The ends were cut back, 1 base at V and 4 bases at J, with 7 bases in the middle. Per germline, CDR1 SEHNR and CDR2 FQNEAQ (reference sequence). DNA of the CDR3: TGTGCCAGCAGCTTAGGAGGGATTAATGAAAAACTGTTTTTT. Its translation is CASSLGGINEKLFF.

V usage is TRBV5-4 and J usage is TRBJ2-5, with 13 bases identical to TRBD2. Germline trimming cut 5 bases from V and 2 bases from J; bases unmatched to any gene: 12. This CDR3 comprises 18 residues. Germline V CDR1 and CDR2: SGHNT, YYREEE (reference sequence). CDR3 sequence reads: CASRTSGRRGSPQETQYF. In DNA form, the CDR3 reads TGTGCCAGCAGGACTAGCGGGAGGCGAGGATCCCCACAAGAGACCCAGTACTTC.